What follows are 10 T cell receptor beta chains derived from one specimen sequenced in a study of blood T cell repertoires in COVID-19. Profiled with immunoSEQ multiplex PCR; TCRdb holds only in-frame clones, not every one. The profile shows about 340,000 clones, about 86% of them singletons. Sequenced input: PBMCs or T cells enriched from blood (not recorded which). The receptor set was obtained from a woman aged 40 to 50 with acute COVID-19.

This clone was seen only once. The chain has TRBV3-1 (or the pseudogene TRBV3-2) and TRBJ2-7; 7 bases are a match to TRBD2. The germline CDR1 and CDR2 sequences are LGHDT and YNNKEL (reference sequence). Trimming at V came to 2 bases and at J to 13 bases, leaving 11 bases not matched to a gene. The CDR3 is made up of 13 amino acids. CDR3 amino acids: CASSQLGGTISYF. CDR3 DNA sequence: TGTGCCAGCAGCCAATTGGGGGGGACCATAAGTTACTTC.

DNA of the CDR3: TGTGCCAGCAGCCCGGGACAGCGAGTACTGACACCCCTCCACTTT. Its protein is CASSPGQRVLTPLHF. The chain joins TRBV7-2 to TRBJ1-6, with TRBD1 matching 7 bases. J lost 11 bases, V lost 5 bases, and 12 bases had no gene match. The CDR3 is made up of 15 amino acids. Germline CDR1 is SGHTA and CDR2 is FQGNSA. Together with reference TRBV7-2 and TRBJ1-6, the CDR3 gives the full variable domain: GAGVSQSPSNKVTEKGKDVELRCDPISGHTALYWYRQSLGQGLEFLIYFQGNSAPDKSGLPSDRFSAERTGGSVSTLTIQRTQQEDSAVYLCASSPGQRVLTPLHFGNGTRLTVT.

The rearrangement uses TRBV19 and TRBJ2-1, with D maybe TRBD2 (6 bases). The ends were cut back, 6 bases at V and 8 bases at J, with 17 bases in the middle. Looked up from germline, CDR1 is LNHDA and CDR2 is SQIVND (reference sequence). The CDR3 loop spans 14 amino acids. The CDR3 sequence: CASRGGTSFYEQFF. The CDR3 DNA is TGTGCCAGTAGGGGCGGGACCTCTTTCTATGAGCAGTTCTTC.

This clone showed up just a few times. This chain links TRBV7-3 with TRBJ1-2; D possibly corresponds to TRBD1 (5 bases). This CDR3 is 15 amino acids long. With 5 bases removed from V and 0 bases from J, the gap between germline ends came to 13 bases. Germline CDR1 SGHTA, CDR2 FQGTGA. CDR3 in amino acids: CASSPQGFANYGYTF. The CDR3, as DNA: TGTGCCAGCAGCCCGCAGGGATTTGCTAACTATGGCTACACCTTC.

This clone was detected once. The CDR3 sequence: CASSQQGLSGYTF. The CDR3 nucleotides read TGTGCCAGCAGCCAACAGGGTCTCTCTGGCTACACCTTC. V and J are TRBV5-5 and TRBJ1-2; maybe TRBD1 (6 bases). The CDR3 length is 13 residues. Germline values: CDR1 SGHKS, CDR2 YYEKEE (reference sequence). V lost 4 bases, J lost 7 bases, and 14 bases lay in between.

The chain carries TRBV4-3 and TRBJ2-1; D is unresolved. The V and J ends lost 1 base and 8 bases respectively, with 18 bases between them. CDR3 length: 16 residues. Germline values: CDR1 LGHNA, CDR2 YSLEER. In nucleotides, the CDR3 is TGCGCCAGCAGCCAAGGAATCGGTATCGGGTCCCATGAGCAGTTCTTC. Translated: CASSQGIGIGSHEQFF.

The V and J genes are TRBV28 and TRBJ2-6, with D possibly TRBD1 on 6 matching bases. In germline, CDR1 is MDHEN, CDR2 SYDVKM. The CDR3 length is 17 residues. V lost 2 bases and J lost 2, with 13 bases in between. CDR3 region: CASSLPQQGTGANVLTF. Here the CDR3 DNA reads TGTGCCAGCAGTTTACCGCAACAGGGCACTGGGGCCAACGTCCTGACTTTC.

The V and J genes are TRBV9 and TRBJ1-2; 7 bases agree with TRBD1. The CDR3 sequence is 14 residues long. With 0 bases clipped from V and 6 bases from J, the junction kept 5 bases outside the gene matches. Per the germline V gene, CDR1 is SGDLS and CDR2 is YYNGEE. CDR3 in DNA: TGTGCCAGCAGCGTAGGACAGGGCAGGGATGGCTACACCTTC. It translates to CASSVGQGRDGYTF. The full variable domain, rest sourced from reference TRBV9 and TRBJ1-2, is DSGVTQTPKHLITATGQRVTLRCSPRSGDLSVYWYQQSLDQGLQFLIQYYNGEERAKGNILERFSAQQFPDLHSELNLSSLELGDSALYFCASSVGQGRDGYTFGSGTRLTVV.

The chain joins TRBV29-1 to TRBJ2-3, with D possibly TRBD2 on 7 matching bases. The CDR3 has 15 amino acids. Germline assignment: CDR1 SQVTM and CDR2 ANQGSEA. V was clipped by 1 base and J by 3 bases, with 14 bases between them. CDR3 amino acids: CSVEVNREGTDTQYF. CDR3 nucleotide sequence: TGCAGCGTTGAAGTCAACAGGGAGGGGACAGATACGCAGTATTTT.

The V call is TRBV24-1, the J call TRBJ2-7, with 15 bases identical to TRBD2. In germline, CDR1 is KGHDR, CDR2 SFDVKD. J was trimmed by 4 bases and V by 3 bases; bases with no gene match: 6. This CDR3 region has 17 residues. The CDR3 protein is CATSDGLAGGPQYEQYF. Here the CDR3 DNA reads TGTGCCACCAGTGATGGACTAGCGGGAGGGCCTCAGTACGAGCAGTACTTC.